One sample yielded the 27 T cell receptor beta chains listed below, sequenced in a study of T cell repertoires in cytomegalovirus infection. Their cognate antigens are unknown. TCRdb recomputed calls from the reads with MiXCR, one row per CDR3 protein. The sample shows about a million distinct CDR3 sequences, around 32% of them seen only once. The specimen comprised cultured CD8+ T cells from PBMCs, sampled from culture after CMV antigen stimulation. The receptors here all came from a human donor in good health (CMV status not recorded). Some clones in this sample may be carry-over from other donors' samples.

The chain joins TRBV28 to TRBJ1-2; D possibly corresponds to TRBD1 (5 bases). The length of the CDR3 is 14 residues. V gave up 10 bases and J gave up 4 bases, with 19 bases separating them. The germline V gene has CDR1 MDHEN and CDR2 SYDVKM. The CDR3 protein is CATAPRGLGYGYTF. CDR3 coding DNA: TGTGCCACCGCCCCTAGGGGCTTGGGCTATGGCTACACCTTC.

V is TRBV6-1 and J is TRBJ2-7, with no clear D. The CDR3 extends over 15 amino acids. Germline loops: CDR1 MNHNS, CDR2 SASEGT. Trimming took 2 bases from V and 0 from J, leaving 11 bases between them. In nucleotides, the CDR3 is TGTGCCAGCAGTGAACTCAGATTTAGCTCCTACGAGCAGTACGTC. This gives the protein CASSELRFSSYEQYV.

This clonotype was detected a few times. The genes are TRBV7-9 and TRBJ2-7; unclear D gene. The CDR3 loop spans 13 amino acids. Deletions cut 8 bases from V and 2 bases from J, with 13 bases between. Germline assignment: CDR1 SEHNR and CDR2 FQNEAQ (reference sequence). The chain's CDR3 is CASASAGTYEQYF. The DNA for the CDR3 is TGTGCCAGCGCCTCGGCTGGAACCTACGAGCAGTACTTC. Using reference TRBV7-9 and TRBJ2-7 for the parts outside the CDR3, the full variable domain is DTGVSQNPRHKITKRGQNVTFRCDPISEHNRLYWYRQTLGQGPEFLTYFQNEAQLEKSRLLSDRFSAERPKGSFSTLEIQRTEQGDSAMYLCASASAGTYEQYFGPGTRLTVT.

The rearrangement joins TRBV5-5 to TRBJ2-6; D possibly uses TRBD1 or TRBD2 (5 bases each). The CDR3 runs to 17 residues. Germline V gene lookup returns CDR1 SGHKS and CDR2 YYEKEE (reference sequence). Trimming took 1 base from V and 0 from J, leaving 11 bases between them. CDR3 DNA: TGTGCCAGCAGCTTGTATCGGGGACCCTCTGGGGCCAACGTCCTGACTTTC. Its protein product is CASSLYRGPSGANVLTF.

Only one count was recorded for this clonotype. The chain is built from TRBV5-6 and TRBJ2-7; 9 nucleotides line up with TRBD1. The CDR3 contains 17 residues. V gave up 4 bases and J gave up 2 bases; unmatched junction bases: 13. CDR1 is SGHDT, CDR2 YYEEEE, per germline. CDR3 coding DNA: TGTGCCAGCAGCGAGACCCAACAGGGGGCCGCCCCCTACGAGCAGTACTTC. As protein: CASSETQQGAAPYEQYF.

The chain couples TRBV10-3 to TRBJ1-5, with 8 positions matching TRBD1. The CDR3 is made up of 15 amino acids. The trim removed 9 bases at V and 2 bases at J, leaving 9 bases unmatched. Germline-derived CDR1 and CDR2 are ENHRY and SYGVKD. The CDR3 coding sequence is TGTGCCATAAGCCCCGGGGGACAGGGCAATCAGCCCCAGCATTTT. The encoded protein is CAISPGGQGNQPQHF.

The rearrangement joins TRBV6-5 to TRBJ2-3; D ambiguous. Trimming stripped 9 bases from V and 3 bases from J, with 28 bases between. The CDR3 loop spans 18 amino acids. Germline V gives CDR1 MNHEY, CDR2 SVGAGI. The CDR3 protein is CASSPPPVQTMSTDTQYF. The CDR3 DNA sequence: TGTGCCAGTAGCCCTCCCCCGGTCCAAACGATGAGTACAGATACGCAGTATTTT.

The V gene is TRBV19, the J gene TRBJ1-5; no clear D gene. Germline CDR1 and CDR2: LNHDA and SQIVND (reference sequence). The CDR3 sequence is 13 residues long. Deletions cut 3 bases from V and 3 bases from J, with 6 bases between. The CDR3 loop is CASSITDNQPQHF. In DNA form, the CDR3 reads TGTGCCAGTAGTATTACAGACAATCAGCCCCAGCATTTT.

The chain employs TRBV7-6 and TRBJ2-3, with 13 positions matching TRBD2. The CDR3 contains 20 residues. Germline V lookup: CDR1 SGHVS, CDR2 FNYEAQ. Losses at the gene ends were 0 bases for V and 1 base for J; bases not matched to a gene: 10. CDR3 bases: TGTGCCAGCAGCTTAGCGACTAGCGGGGGGACTCGGGGTGGCACAGATACGCAGTATTTT. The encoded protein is CASSLATSGGTRGGTDTQYF. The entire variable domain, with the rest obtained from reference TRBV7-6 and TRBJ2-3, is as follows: GAGVSQSPRYKVTKRGQDVALRCDPISGHVSLYWYRQALGQGPEFLTYFNYEAQQDKSGLPNDRFSAERPEGSISTLTIQRTEQRDSAMYRCASSLATSGGTRGGTDTQYFGPGTRLTVL.

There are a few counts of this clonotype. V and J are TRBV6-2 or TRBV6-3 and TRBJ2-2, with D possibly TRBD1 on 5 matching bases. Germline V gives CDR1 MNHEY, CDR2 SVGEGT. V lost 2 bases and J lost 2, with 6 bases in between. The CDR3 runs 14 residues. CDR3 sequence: CASSYDSNTGELFF. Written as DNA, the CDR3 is TGTGCCAGCAGTTACGACAGTAACACCGGGGAGCTGTTTTTT.

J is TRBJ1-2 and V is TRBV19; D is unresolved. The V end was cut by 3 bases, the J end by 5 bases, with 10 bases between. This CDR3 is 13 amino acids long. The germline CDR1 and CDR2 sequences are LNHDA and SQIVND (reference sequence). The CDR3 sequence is CASSMTSIYGYTF. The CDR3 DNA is TGTGCCAGTAGTATGACCAGCATATATGGCTACACCTTC.

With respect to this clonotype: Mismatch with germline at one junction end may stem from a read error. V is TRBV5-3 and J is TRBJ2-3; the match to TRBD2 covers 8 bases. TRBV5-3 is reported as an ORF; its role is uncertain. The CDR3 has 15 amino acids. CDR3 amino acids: CASSLELAGTDTQYF. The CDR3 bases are TGTGCCAGCAGCTTGGAGTTAGCGGGGACAGATACGCAGTATTTT.

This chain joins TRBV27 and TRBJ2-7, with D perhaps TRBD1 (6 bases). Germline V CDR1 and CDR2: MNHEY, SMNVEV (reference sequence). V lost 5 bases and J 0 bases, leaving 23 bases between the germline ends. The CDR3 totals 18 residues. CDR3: CASSKGGFRLTSSYEQYV. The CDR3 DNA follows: TGTGCCAGCAGTAAAGGGGGTTTTAGGTTAACCTCCTCCTACGAGCAGTACGTC.

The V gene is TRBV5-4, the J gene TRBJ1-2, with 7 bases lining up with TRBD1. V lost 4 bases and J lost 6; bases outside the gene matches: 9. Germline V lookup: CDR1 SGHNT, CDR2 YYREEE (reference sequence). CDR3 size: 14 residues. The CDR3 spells CASSGPGTADGYTF. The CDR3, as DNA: TGTGCCAGCAGCGGCCCGGGGACAGCGGATGGCTACACCTTC.

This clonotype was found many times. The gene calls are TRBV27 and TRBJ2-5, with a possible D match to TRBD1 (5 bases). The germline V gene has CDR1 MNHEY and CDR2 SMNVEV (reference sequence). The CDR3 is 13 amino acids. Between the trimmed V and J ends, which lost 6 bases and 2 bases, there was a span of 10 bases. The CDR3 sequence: CASSLTAQETQYF. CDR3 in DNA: TGTGCCAGCAGCTTGACAGCGCAAGAGACCCAGTACTTC.

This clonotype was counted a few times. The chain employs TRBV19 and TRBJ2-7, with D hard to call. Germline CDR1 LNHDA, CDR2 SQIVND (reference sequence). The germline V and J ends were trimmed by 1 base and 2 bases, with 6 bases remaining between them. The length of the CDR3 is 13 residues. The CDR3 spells CASSIAAPYEQYF. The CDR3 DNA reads TGTGCCAGTAGTATAGCAGCACCCTACGAGCAGTACTTC.

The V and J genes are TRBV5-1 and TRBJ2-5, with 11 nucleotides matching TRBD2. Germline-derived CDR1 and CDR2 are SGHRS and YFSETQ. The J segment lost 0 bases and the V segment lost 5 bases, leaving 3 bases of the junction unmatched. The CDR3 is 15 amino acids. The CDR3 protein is CASRPSGGYQETQYF. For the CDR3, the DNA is TGCGCCAGCAGACCTAGCGGGGGGTACCAAGAGACCCAGTACTTC.

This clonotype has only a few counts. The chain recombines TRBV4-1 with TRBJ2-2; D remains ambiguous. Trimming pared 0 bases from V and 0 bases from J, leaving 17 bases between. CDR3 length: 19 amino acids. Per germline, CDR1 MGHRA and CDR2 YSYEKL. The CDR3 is CASSQEFYVSRTNTGELFF. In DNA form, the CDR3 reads TGCGCCAGCAGCCAAGAATTTTATGTCTCACGGACGAACACCGGGGAGCTGTTTTTT.

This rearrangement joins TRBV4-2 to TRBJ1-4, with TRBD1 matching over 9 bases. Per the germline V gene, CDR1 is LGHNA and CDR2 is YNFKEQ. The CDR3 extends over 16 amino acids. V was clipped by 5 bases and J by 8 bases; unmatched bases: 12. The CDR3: CASSDWGGTGSEKLFF. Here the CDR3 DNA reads TGTGCCAGCAGCGACTGGGGCGGGACAGGGAGCGAAAAACTGTTTTTT.

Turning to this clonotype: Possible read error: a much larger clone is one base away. In DNA, the CDR3 is TGTGCCGGCAGCCCGCCAGGGGTCGAAAAACTGTTTTTT. Protein: CAGSPPGVEKLFF. The rearrangement links TRBV7-4 to TRBJ1-4; a possible D gene is TRBD1 (6 bases). Germline V gives CDR1 SGHVT, CDR2 SQSDAQ. The CDR3 consists of 13 residues.

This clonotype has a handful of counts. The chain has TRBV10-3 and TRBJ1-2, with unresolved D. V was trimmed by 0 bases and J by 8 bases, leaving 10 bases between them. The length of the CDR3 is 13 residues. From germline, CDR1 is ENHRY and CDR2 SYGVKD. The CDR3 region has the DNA TGTGCCATCAGTGAGTCGGTGGTAAGGGGCTACACCTTC. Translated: CAISESVVRGYTF.

CDR3: CASSVSTGINYGYTF. The CDR3 bases are TGTGCCAGCAGCGTTTCGACAGGGATCAACTATGGCTACACCTTC. This rearrangement joins TRBV9 to TRBJ1-2; 7 nucleotides line up with TRBD1. The V gene's germline CDR1 is SGDLS and CDR2 YYNGEE. The V gene end was trimmed by 2 bases and the J gene end by 2 bases; junction bases not matched to a gene: 6. The CDR3 consists of 15 residues.

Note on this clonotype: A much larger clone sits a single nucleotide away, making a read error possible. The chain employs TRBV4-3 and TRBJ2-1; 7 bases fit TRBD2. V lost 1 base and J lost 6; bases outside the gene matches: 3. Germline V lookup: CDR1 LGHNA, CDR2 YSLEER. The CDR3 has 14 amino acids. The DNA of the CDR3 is TGCGCCAGCAGCCAAGCCGGGGGGTGCAATGAGCAGTTCTTC. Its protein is CASSQAGGCNEQFF.

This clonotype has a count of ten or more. CDR3 amino acids: CASSRTAGEQYF. The CDR3, as DNA: TGTGCCAGCAGCCGGACAGCCGGAGAGCAGTACTTC. V gene TRBV7-2 combines with J gene TRBJ2-7; weak D call: TRBD1 (6 bases). Germline V CDR1 and CDR2: SGHTA, FQGNSA. This CDR3 is 12 amino acids long. V was shortened by 5 bases and J by 7 bases, with 12 bases between the two germline ends.

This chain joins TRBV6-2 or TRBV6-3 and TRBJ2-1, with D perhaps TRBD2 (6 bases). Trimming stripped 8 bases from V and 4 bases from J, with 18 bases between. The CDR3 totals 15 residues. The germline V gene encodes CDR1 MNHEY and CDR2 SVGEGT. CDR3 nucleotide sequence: TGTGCCAGCGGGGGGTGGGGCGAGTCATACAATGAGCAGTTCTTC. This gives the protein CASGGWGESYNEQFF.

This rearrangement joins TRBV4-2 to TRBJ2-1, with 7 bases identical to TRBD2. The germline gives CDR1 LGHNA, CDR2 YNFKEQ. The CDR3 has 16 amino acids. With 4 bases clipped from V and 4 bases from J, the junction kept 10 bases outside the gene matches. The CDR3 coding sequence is TGTGCCAGCAGCCCCGAAGTCCAGCGGGGATACAATGAGCAGTTCTTC. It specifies CASSPEVQRGYNEQFF.

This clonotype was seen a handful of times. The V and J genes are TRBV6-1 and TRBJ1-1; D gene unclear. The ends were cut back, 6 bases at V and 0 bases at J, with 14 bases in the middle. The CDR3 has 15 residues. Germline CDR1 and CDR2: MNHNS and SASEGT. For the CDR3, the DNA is TGTGCCAGCAGGACACTTTCCCCACTGAACACTGAAGCTTTCTTT. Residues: CASRTLSPLNTEAFF.